This entry features one T cell receptor (beta chain) sequence. Its antigen remains unidentified. The sample holds no much larger clone one base away, and base qualities are not on file. Preparation of the library involved the immunoSEQ multiplex PCR assay. For the multiplex PCR, a mixture combining 60 forward primers for TCR Vbeta segments and 13 reverse primers for TCR Jbeta segments was used. The CDR3 region of rearranged TCR beta genes was amplified from genomic DNA with a multiplex PCR assay. Amplified TCR beta libraries were sequenced as 87-base-pair reads on the Illumina HiSeq System. Turning to the authors' computational methods: A later analysis tallied around 87 million unique TCR beta chains across the 700 or so repertoires, and about 10 million of those chains were shared by two or more donors. A nearest-neighbor algorithm error-corrected the raw reads and collapsed the reads into unique sequences, merging closely related sequences to remove PCR and sequencing errors. Alignment of CDR3 sequences to IMGT reference sequences was used to assign V, D and J gene segments. For a sequence to be retained, a match of at least six nucleotides to both a V gene segment and a J gene segment was required. Rearrangements were called productive when the CDR3 lacked stop codons and stayed in frame with V and J; all others were non-productive. Following IMGT convention, CDR3 was defined as the stretch from the second conserved V-encoded cysteine to the conserved J-encoded phenylalanine. In an earlier analysis of 500 to 650 of the donors, sequences lacking an unambiguous match to a single V gene segment were excluded. In an earlier analysis of 450 to 700 of the donors, V segments were called functional above 56.7% productive rearrangements and were called segregating when the between-donor standard deviation exceeded 5%. To diagnose cytomegalovirus status from the catalog of TCR beta chain sequences, a statistical classification framework was built. A later analysis assigned V and J genes by comparing TCR nucleotide sequences with IMGT/GENE-DB human TR gene sequences. Using the TCRdist pipeline, a later analysis assigned CDR3 sequences along with most-parsimonious VDJ recombination scenarios. In a later analysis, every TCR beta chain was defined by the combination of its CDR3 amino acid sequence and its V-gene family, and reads without a unique V-gene family were dropped. To address suspected cross-contamination and a sequencing artifact, a later analysis removed over 500 highly shared, low-generation-probability nucleotide sequences. A later analysis calculated a clonal expansion index for each public chain from normalized within-repertoire ranks of inferred template counts. Generation probabilities in a later analysis came from a VDJ recombination model fitted to out-of-frame rearrangements, and those results were checked against IGoR. In a later analysis, hypergeometric tests were used to score TCR-TCR, TCR-HLA and TCR-CMV co-occurrence, with a repertoire-size bias correction applied to TCR pairs. False discovery rates were estimated in a later analysis by permuting HLA or CMV assignments 20 times. In a later analysis, co-occurring TCRs were grouped using DBSCAN, with TCRdist sequence similarity added in when clustering inside HLA-allele-positive subsets. Co-occurrence clustering excluded repertoires with fewer than 30,000 or more than 120,000 public chains, plus five with anomalous nucleotide sharing. TCRdb provides this immuneACCESS table in a form limited to in-frame rearrangements. Some clones are lacking; in checked studies, under half of them reflect an unresolved V gene, and why the rest are absent is not known. V, J and clone size derive from that table, while D and trimming were established from the DNA sequence. The table for this sample lists about 160,000 clones; roughly 85% of them were counted only once. Approximately 2% of the sample rests with the top ten.

The sample belongs to a study of cytomegalovirus exposure and HLA in healthy donors (dated by TCRdb to 2016 to 2017). With respect to the entire study: An earlier analysis of about 560 of the donors reported approximately 280 Gb of sequence data and 117 million unique TCR beta sequences obtained from approximately 180 million T cells. An early release that covered some 640 HLA-typed donors contained around 300 gigabases of sequencing data and tens of millions of unique TCR sequences. Among the approximately 400 genotyped donors, 81% belonged to the genetic ancestry cluster associated with self-reported Caucasian donors. The study was designed to test whether signatures of past pathogen exposure could be identified by cataloging public T cell receptors. Using immunosequencing, the study profiled T cell repertoires from 666 subjects and related those repertoires to cytomegalovirus serostatus. Along with the roughly 610-subject first cohort, a separate validation cohort of over a hundred different subjects was used. High-throughput TCR immunosequencing, statistical association of individual TCRs with disease status, and machine learning were combined to predict cytomegalovirus infection status. In a later analysis, previously published TCR beta repertoires from 666 donors were re-analyzed and high-resolution HLA genotyping was added so that TCR occurrence patterns could be studied. The later analysis used no new phenotypic data to find candidate immune exposures, relying instead on TCR beta sequences and their occurrence across donors. To decide whether each TCR beta V gene segment behaved as functional or pseudogenic, an earlier analysis of some 600 of the donors relied on high-throughput TCR beta sequencing. Donor age, sex, ethnicity and CMV serostatus were compiled together with the repertoire data. Genome-wide SNP genotypes for about 55% of the roughly 670 donors were used in a later genetic analysis, which treated that subset as a discovery cohort. Every discovery cohort repertoire had been produced on one sequencing platform. Class I and class II HLA loci were covered by the typing at four-digit resolution. The number of typed donors differed by locus: about 620-630 for A, B, C, DRB1 and DQB1; some 540 for DQA1; around 580 for DPA1; and around 450 for DPB1. A few DR-DQ haplotypes were treated as single units for association and clustering because of strong linkage in the cohort. Across some 400 genotyped donors of the cohort, an average of approximately 240,000 unique TCR beta nucleotide sequences per donor were sequenced, and roughly a sixth of those sequences were non-productive. What the authors observed across the whole study: Roughly uniform sequencing depth across donors was assumed in presence/absence analyses, although this assumption may not hold. Because counts were too low, approximately 15 rarely observed V segments, including chromosome 9 orphons, were excluded from the earlier analysis of some 590 of the donors. The authors suggested that the approach could potentially be generalized to other disease states and immunological phenotypes. The 87-base-pair reads could not distinguish some IMGT-functional V segments, including TRBV6-2 and TRBV6-3, so those segments were excluded. A further reported finding was that TCR beta sequences accurately predicted the HLA-A and HLA-B alleles for most subjects in the first cohort. Compared with the roughly 670-donor mean, donors in an Asian-associated ancestry cluster had fewer N-insertions in productive TCRs, according to a later genetic analysis. In a later analysis, several top co-occurrence clusters were reported to appear linked to parvovirus B19, influenza, CMV and Epstein-Barr virus. In an earlier analysis of more than 450 of the donors, most TCR beta V segments were observed in productive rearrangements about 87% or about 30% of the time, broadly matching IMGT annotations. In both the original and validation cohorts, the classifier was reported to diagnose cytomegalovirus status with high specificity and sensitivity. In this cohort, only TCR beta chains were sequenced, and detectable features were limited by the absence of alpha or paired-chain data. Specific HLA alleles were associated with over 15,000 TCR beta sequences at a false discovery rate of 0.05 in a later analysis. Strong co-occurrence of HLA alleles, especially DR and DQ, made assigning TCR associations to individual alleles difficult. In a later analysis, HLA-associated TCR beta chains showed more clonal expansion and lower generation probabilities than non-associated chains that were equally common. Three of the identified cytomegalovirus-associated TCR beta chains were confirmed in vitro to be specific for cytomegalovirus antigens. A later genetic analysis associated a missense DCLRE1C variant with V-gene and J-gene trimming of TCR beta chains, and an independent cohort replicated the association. For the cohort, immune exposure information was limited to CMV serostatus. In a later analysis, TCR association rates were found to vary across HLA loci, with the most associated TCRs seen for DRB1 alleles and the fewest for HLA-C alleles. Because HLA typing was unavailable for some donors at each locus, only the typed subset was used in association tests. A cluster of highly shared sequence variants was judged likely to be a technical artifact of the sequencing pipeline. Correlated functional status among segregating V segments might reflect linkage disequilibrium, but an unknown experimental factor could not be ruled out. A total of around 150 TCR beta chains were listed by the study as associated with cytomegalovirus. While some public TCRs were present in many individuals, most TCR sequences turned up only very rarely across donors. In a later analysis, most CMV-associated TCR beta chains were found to appear HLA-restricted, with HLA associations seemingly driven largely by CMV exposure.

The cohort comprised 670 or so healthy bone marrow donors. At the time of sampling, all cohort members were nominally healthy, though unrecorded immune exposures were likely present. The donor tested CMV seropositive and was one of the 289 seropositive cohort members. A peripheral blood sample was collected from each donor, and TCR beta sequencing was performed on peripheral blood mononuclear cells. The Qiagen DNeasy Blood Extraction Kit was used to extract genomic DNA from the blood cell samples. Looking up the germline V gene yields CDR1 MGHRA and CDR2 YSYEKL. CDR3 length: 17 amino acids, cysteine to phenylalanine. CDR3 DNA is the only sequence kept; it has 51 bases, read in frame from the first base. V was cut back by 2 bases and J by 2 bases, leaving a gap of 18 bases between them.

The material sequenced was PBMCs. The V and J segments used are TRBV4-1 and TRBJ2-5, with the D gene too uncertain to name. The source of this sequence is a man aged 18 to 29 in good health and CMV-seropositive. The CDR3 protein is CASSQPRHPNMQETQYF. The DNA reads TGCGCCAGCAGCCAACCCAGACATCCTAACATGCAAGAGACCCAGTACTTC.